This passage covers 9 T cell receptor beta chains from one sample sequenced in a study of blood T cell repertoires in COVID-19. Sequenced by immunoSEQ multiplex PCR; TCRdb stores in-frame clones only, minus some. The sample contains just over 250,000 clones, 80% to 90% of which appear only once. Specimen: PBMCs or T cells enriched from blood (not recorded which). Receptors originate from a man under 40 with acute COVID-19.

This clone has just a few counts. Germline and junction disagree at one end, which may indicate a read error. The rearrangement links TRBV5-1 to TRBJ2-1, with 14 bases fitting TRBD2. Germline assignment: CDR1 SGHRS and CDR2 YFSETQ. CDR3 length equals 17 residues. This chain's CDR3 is CASSLGLAGAIYNEQFF. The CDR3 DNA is TGTGCCAGCAGCTTGGGACTAGCGGGAGCCATATACAATGAGCAGTTCTTC.

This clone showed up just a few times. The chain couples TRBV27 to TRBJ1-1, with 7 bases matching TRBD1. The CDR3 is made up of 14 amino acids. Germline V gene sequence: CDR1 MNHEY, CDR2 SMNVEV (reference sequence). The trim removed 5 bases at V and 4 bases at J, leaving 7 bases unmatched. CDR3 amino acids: CASSPRQGSTEAFF. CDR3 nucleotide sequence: TGTGCCAGCAGTCCAAGACAGGGAAGCACTGAAGCTTTCTTT.

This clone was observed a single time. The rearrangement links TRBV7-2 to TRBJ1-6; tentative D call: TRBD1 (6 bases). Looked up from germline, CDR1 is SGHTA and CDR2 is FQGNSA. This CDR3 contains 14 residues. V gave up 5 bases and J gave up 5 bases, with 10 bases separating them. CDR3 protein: CASSRTANNSPLHF. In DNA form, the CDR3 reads TGTGCCAGCAGCCGGACAGCTAATAATTCACCCCTCCACTTT.

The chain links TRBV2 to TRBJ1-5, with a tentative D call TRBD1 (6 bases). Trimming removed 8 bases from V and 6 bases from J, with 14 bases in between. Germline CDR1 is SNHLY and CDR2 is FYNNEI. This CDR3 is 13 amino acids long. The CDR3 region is CASHRDILQPQHF. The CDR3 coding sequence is TGTGCCAGCCACCGGGACATACTTCAGCCCCAGCATTTT. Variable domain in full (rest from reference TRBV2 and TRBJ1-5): EPEVTQTPSHQVTQMGQEVILRCVPISNHLYFYWYRQILGQKVEFLVSFYNNEISEKSEIFDDQFSVERPDGSNFTLKIRSTKLEDSAMYFCASHRDILQPQHFGDGTRLSIL.

The CDR3 region has the DNA TGTGCCAGCGGACTAGCGGGTATCCAAGAGACCCAGTACTTC. This sequence encodes CASGLAGIQETQYF. This rearrangement joins TRBV5-4 to TRBJ2-5, with 11 positions matching TRBD2. The CDR3 is made up of 14 amino acids. Trimming removed 7 bases from V and 1 base from J; junction bases left unmatched: 3. Germline CDR1 reads SGHNT; CDR2 reads YYREEE (reference sequence).

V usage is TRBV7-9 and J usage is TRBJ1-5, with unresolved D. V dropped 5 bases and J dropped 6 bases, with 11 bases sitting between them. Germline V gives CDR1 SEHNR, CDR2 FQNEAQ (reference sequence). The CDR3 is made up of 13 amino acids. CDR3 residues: CASSRPEGQPQHF. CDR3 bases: TGTGCCAGCAGCCGGCCCGAGGGTCAGCCCCAGCATTTT.

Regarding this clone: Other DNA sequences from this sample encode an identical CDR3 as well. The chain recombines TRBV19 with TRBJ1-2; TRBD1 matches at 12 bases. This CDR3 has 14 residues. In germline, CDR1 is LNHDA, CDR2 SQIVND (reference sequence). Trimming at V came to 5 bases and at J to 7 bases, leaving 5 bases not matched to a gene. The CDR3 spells CASSPGTGGFGYTF. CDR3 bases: TGTGCCAGTAGTCCGGGGACAGGGGGCTTTGGCTACACCTTC.

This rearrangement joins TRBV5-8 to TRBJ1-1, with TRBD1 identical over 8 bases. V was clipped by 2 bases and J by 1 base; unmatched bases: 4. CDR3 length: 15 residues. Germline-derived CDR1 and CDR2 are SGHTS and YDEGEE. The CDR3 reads CASSFQGARNTEAFF. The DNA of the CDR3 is TGTGCCAGCAGCTTCCAGGGGGCCAGGAACACTGAAGCTTTCTTT.

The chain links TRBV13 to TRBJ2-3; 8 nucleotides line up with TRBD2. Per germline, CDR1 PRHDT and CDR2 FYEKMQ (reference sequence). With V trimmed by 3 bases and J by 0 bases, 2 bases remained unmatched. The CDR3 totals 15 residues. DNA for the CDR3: TGTGCCAGCAGCTTGGTAGCGGGGAGCACAGATACGCAGTATTTT. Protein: CASSLVAGSTDTQYF.